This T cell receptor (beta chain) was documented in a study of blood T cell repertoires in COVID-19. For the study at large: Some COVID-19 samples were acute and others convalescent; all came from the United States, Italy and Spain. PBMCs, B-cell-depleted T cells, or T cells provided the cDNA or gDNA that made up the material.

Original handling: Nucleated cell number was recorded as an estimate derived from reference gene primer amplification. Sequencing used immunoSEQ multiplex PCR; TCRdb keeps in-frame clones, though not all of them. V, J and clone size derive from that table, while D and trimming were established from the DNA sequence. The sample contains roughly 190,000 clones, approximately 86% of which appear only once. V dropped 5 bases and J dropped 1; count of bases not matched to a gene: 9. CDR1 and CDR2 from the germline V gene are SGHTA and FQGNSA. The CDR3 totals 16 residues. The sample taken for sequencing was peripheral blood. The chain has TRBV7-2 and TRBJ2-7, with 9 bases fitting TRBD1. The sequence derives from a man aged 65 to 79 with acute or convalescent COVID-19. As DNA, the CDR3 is TGTGCCAGCAGCGTCCAAGGGACAGGGATTTCCTACGAGCAGTACTTC. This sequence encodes CASSVQGTGISYEQYF.